The T cell receptor beta chain described here comes from a study of response to subunit inactivated influenza vaccine. This clonotype was counted between two and nine times. The V and J ends lost 4 bases and 2 bases, in that order; junction bases with no gene match: 8. The CDR3 consists of 15 residues. The germline V gene encodes CDR1 SQVTM and CDR2 ANQGSEA. TCRdb used MiXCR to reprocess the RT-PCR reads, holding one entry per CDR3 protein. The profile shows roughly 570,000 distinct CDR3 sequences, 14% of them singletons. The clonotype was recovered from a man in his forties or fifties who received an inactivated influenza vaccine. The chain employs TRBV29-1 and TRBJ2-7; 10 bases align to TRBD1. The sequencing here drew on PBMCs from blood, taken about 11 days after vaccination. CDR3 sequence (DNA): TGCAGCGTTGGCGAATTGGGACAGGGGCCCTACGAGCAGTACTTC. Encoded protein: CSVGELGQGPYEQYF.